These 17 T cell receptor beta chains originate from one sample sequenced in a study of T cell responses to AZD1222 COVID-19 vaccine. The assay was immunoSEQ multiplex PCR, and TCRdb's table has in-frame clones only and misses some. This repertoire shows about 150,000 clones, around 85% found once; its top ten account for 6.9%. The input for sequencing was peripheral blood, taken after recovery from COVID-19. The receptors derive from an adult who had recovered from COVID-19.

The table lists this clone with a count of one. This chain's CDR3 is CASSLGQGGVTDTQYF. The CDR3 nucleotides read TGTGCCAGCAGCCTAGGACAGGGAGGGGTCACAGATACGCAGTATTTT. This chain links TRBV14 with TRBJ2-3; D perhaps matches TRBD1 (8 bases). The germline CDR1 and CDR2 sequences are SGHDN and FVKESK. CDR3 length equals 16 residues. The ends were cut back, 4 bases at V and 2 bases at J, with 16 bases in the middle.

The chain uses TRBV3-1 (or the pseudogene TRBV3-2) and TRBJ1-1; 7 bases are a match to TRBD1. The junction had 3 bases not matched to a gene; V was cut back by 1 base and J by 4 bases. The CDR3 runs 14 residues. The germline V gene encodes CDR1 LGHDT and CDR2 YNNKEL (reference sequence). The CDR3 sequence: CASSQGGGGTEAFF. CDR3 nucleotide sequence: TGTGCCAGCAGCCAAGGAGGGGGCGGCACTGAAGCTTTCTTT.

The CDR3 loop reads CATLPTGNANEKLFF. CDR3 bases: TGTGCCACCCTCCCTACCGGGAATGCTAATGAAAAACTGTTTTTT. This sequence joins TRBV15 and TRBJ1-4; the D is unclear. The CDR3 length is 15 residues. Germline CDR1 and CDR2: LNHNV and YYDKDF (reference sequence). V dropped 8 bases and J dropped 3 bases, with 16 bases sitting between them.

This clone was found once. The chain employs TRBV7-8 and TRBJ2-5; 13 positions match TRBD2. Germline V gene sequence: CDR1 SGHVS, CDR2 FQNEAQ. This CDR3 is 16 amino acids long. V lost 1 base and J lost 3; bases outside the gene matches: 2. CDR3 sequence (DNA): TGTGCCAGCAGCTTAGTACTAGCGGGAGGGAAAGAGACCCAGTACTTC. This encodes CASSLVLAGGKETQYF.

The chain has TRBV6-1 and TRBJ2-3; perhaps TRBD2 as D (6 bases). Trimming removed 7 bases at V and 2 bases at J, with 16 bases between. From germline, CDR1 is MNHNS and CDR2 SASEGT. This CDR3 spans 15 amino acids. The CDR3 DNA reads as TGTGCCAGCATCCCTTGGGGGGAGAACACAGATACGCAGTATTTT. This sequence encodes CASIPWGENTDTQYF.

The chain combines TRBV2 with TRBJ2-3, with 9 bases matching TRBD2. This CDR3 has 15 residues. In germline, CDR1 is SNHLY, CDR2 FYNNEI. V trimming: 4 bases; J trimming: 6 bases; junction bases outside the gene matches: 8. CDR3 bases: TGTGCCAGCAGTGGTGATAGCGGGGGACCCGATACGCAGTATTTT. Residues: CASSGDSGGPDTQYF. Full variable domain (outside the CDR3, taken from reference TRBV2 and TRBJ2-3): EPEVTQTPSHQVTQMGQEVILRCVPISNHLYFYWYRQILGQKVEFLVSFYNNEISEKSEIFDDQFSVERPDGSNFTLKIRSTKLEDSAMYFCASSGDSGGPDTQYFGPGTRLTVL.

This clone has a single count. V gene TRBV6-5 combines with J gene TRBJ2-3, with D uncertain. With 2 bases removed from V and 3 bases from J, the gap between germline ends came to 6 bases. This CDR3 comprises 13 residues. CDR1 is MNHEY and CDR2 is SVGAGI in the germline V gene. CDR3 protein: CASSYPTTDTQYF. The CDR3 DNA reads TGTGCCAGCAGTTACCCGACTACAGATACGCAGTATTTT.

The chain carries TRBV9 and TRBJ1-1; 7 bases align to TRBD1. V trimming: 4 bases; J trimming: 2 bases; junction bases outside the gene matches: 5. There are 14 residues in the CDR3. Per germline, CDR1 SGDLS and CDR2 YYNGEE. CDR3: CASSFGTDNTEAFF. The CDR3 bases are TGTGCCAGCAGCTTCGGGACAGACAACACTGAAGCTTTCTTT.

V usage is TRBV2 and J usage is TRBJ1-2; TRBD1 matches at 8 bases. The ends lost 6 bases at V and 11 bases at J; junction bases unmatched: 17. The germline CDR1 and CDR2 sequences are SNHLY and FYNNEI. The CDR3 spans 15 residues. The CDR3 loop reads CASRATMDRAQGYTF. In DNA form, the CDR3 reads TGTGCCAGCAGAGCCACCATGGACAGGGCTCAGGGATACACCTTC.

The genes are TRBV9 and TRBJ2-7; weak D call: TRBD2 (6 bases). Germline CDR1 reads SGDLS; CDR2 reads YYNGEE. The V end was cut by 4 bases, the J end by 7 bases, with 21 bases between. CDR3 length: 15 residues. The CDR3, as DNA: TGTGCCAGCAGCCCCTCCCCAATGGTTGGGGGGGAGCAGTACTTC. It encodes CASSPSPMVGGEQYF.

This clone was picked up a small number of times. The rearrangement links TRBV18 to TRBJ2-7; tentative D call: TRBD2 (6 bases). The CDR3 totals 15 residues. V was shortened by 2 bases and J by 0 bases, with 11 bases between the two germline ends. Germline values: CDR1 KGHSH, CDR2 LQKENI. The CDR3 loop is CASSPGGKSSYEQYF. The CDR3 DNA reads as TGTGCCAGCTCACCAGGCGGGAAAAGCTCCTACGAGCAGTACTTC.

The chain carries TRBV25-1 and TRBJ2-2, with D uncertain. Germline V gives CDR1 MGHDK, CDR2 SYGVNS. The CDR3 has 13 residues. V was cut by 6 bases and J by 5 bases, with 10 bases left in between. DNA for the CDR3: TGTGCCAGCAGCCAGTCTACAACCGGGGAGCTGTTTTTT. Translation: CASSQSTTGELFF. The whole variable domain, filled in from reference TRBV25-1 and TRBJ2-2, reads EADIYQTPRYLVIGTGKKITLECSQTMGHDKMYWYQQDPGMELHLIHYSYGVNSTEKGDLSSESTVSRIRTEHFPLTLESARPSHTSQYLCASSQSTTGELFFGEGSRLTVL.

This clone was detected only once. V is TRBV7-7 and J is TRBJ2-5; tentative D call: TRBD2 (5 bases). Germline-derived CDR1 and CDR2 are SSHAT and FNYEAQ (reference sequence). The CDR3 consists of 15 residues. Trimming stripped 2 bases from V and 1 base from J, with 11 bases between. This chain's CDR3 is CASSLRSGLQETQYF. DNA for the CDR3: TGTGCCAGCAGCTTACGATCAGGACTCCAAGAGACCCAGTACTTC. The full variable domain, completed using reference TRBV7-7 and TRBJ2-5, is GAGVSQSPRYKVTKRGQDVTLRCDPISSHATLYWYQQALGQGPEFLTYFNYEAQPDKSGLPSDRFSAERPEGSISTLTIQRTEQRDSAMYRCASSLRSGLQETQYFGPGTRLLVL.

This chain joins TRBV2 and TRBJ1-1, with 9 positions matching TRBD1. This CDR3 has 13 amino acids. After removal of 6 bases from V and 7 bases from J, the junction contained 6 bases not matched to a gene. Germline CDR1 SNHLY, CDR2 FYNNEI. Here the CDR3 DNA reads TGTGCCAGCAGGTTCACAGGGGGCGTTGAAGCTTTCTTT. As protein: CASRFTGGVEAFF. The whole variable domain, filled in from reference TRBV2 and TRBJ1-1, reads EPEVTQTPSHQVTQMGQEVILRCVPISNHLYFYWYRQILGQKVEFLVSFYNNEISEKSEIFDDQFSVERPDGSNFTLKIRSTKLEDSAMYFCASRFTGGVEAFFGQGTRLTVV.

The V gene is TRBV5-1, the J gene TRBJ2-1; 7 bases are shared with TRBD2. CDR3 length: 16 residues. Germline loops: CDR1 SGHRS, CDR2 YFSETQ. V dropped 0 bases and J dropped 3; count of bases not matched to a gene: 6. DNA for the CDR3: TGCGCCAGCAGCTTGGGGGTGGTAGCGGGCTACAATGAGCAGTTCTTC. Encoded protein: CASSLGVVAGYNEQFF.

The chain joins TRBV11-2 to TRBJ2-5, with D unclear. Looked up from germline, CDR1 is SGHAT and CDR2 is FQNNGV. CDR3 size: 12 residues. Trimming removed 2 bases from V and 3 bases from J, with 4 bases in between. DNA of the CDR3: TGTGCCAGCAGCTTAAACGAAGAGACCCAGTACTTC. Amino acids: CASSLNEETQYF.

V and J are TRBV27 and TRBJ1-1; no clear D gene. V lost 6 bases to trimming and J lost 3 bases, with 11 bases between them. CDR1 is MNHEY, CDR2 SMNVEV, per germline (reference sequence). This CDR3 region has 13 residues. In DNA form, the CDR3 reads TGTGCCAGCAGCCTCGGTACGGACACTGAAGCTTTCTTT. Its protein is CASSLGTDTEAFF.